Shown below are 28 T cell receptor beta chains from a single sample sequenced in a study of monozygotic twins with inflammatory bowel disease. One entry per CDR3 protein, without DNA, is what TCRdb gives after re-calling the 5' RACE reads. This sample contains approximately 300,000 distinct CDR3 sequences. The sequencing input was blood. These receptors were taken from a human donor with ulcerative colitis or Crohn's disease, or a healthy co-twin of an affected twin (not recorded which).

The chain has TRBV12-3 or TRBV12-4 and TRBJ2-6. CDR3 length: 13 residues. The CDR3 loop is CASQGLGANVLTF.

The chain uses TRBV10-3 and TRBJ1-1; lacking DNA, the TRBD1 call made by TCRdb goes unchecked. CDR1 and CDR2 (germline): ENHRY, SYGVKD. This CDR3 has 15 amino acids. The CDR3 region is CAIRGPGFASGEAFF.

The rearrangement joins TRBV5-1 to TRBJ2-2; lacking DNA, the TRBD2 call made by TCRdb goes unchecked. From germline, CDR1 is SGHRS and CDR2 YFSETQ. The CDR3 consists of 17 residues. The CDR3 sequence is CASSLAYRGGPSGELFF.

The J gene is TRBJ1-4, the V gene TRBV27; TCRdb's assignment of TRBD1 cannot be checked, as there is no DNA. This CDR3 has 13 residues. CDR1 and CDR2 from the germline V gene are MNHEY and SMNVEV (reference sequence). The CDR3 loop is CASSWTGQEKLFF.

The CDR3 sequence: CSARRLAYEQYF. The rearrangement uses TRBV20-1 and TRBJ2-7; the D gene TCRdb calls, TRBD2, cannot be checked with no DNA. Germline CDR1 and CDR2: DFQATT and SNEGSKA (reference sequence). The CDR3 is 12 residues long.

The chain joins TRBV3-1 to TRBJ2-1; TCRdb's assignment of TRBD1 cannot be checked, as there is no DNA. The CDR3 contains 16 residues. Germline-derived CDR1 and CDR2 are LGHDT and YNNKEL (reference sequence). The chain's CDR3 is CASSQAGTGTYNEQFF.

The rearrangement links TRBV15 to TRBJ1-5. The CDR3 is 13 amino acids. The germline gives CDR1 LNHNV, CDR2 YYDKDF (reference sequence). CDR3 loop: CATSIWSNQPQHF.

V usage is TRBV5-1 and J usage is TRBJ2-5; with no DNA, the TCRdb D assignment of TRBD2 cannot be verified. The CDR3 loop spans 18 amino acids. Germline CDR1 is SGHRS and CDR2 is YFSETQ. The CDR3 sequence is CASSLGTTSGPLGETQYF.

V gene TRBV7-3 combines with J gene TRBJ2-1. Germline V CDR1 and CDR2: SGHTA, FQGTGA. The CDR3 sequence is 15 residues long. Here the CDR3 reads CASRDDGNSYNEQFF.

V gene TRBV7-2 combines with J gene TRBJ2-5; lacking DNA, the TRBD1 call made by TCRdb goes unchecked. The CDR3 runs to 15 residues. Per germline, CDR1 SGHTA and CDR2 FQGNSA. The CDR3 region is CASSPLGGVGETQYF.

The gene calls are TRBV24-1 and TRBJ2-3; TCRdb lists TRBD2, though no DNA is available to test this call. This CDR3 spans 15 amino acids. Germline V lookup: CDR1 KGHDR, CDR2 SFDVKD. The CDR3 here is CATSDLEGPRDTQYF.

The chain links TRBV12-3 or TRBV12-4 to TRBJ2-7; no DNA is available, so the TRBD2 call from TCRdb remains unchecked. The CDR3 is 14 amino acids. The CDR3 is CASSFRAHGSEQYF.

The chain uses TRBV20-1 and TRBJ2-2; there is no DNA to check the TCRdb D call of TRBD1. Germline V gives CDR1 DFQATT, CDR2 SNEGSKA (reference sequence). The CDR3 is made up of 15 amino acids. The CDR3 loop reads CSAPWAGMRTGELFF.

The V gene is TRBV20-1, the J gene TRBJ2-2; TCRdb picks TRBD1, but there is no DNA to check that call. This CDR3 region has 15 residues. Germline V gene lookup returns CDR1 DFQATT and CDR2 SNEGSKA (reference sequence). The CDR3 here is CSGIPGPGGTGELFF.

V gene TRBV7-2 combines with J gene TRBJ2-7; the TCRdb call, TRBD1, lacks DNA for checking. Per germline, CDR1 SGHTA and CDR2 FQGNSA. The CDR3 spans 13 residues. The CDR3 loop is CASMTVGAYEQYF. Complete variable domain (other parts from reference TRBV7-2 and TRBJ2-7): GAGVSQSPSNKVTEKGKDVELRCDPISGHTALYWYRQSLGQGLEFLIYFQGNSAPDKSGLPSDRFSAERTGGSVSTLTIQRTQQEDSAVYLCASMTVGAYEQYFGPGTRLTVT.

CDR3 sequence: CASSIDLTGATTQYF. The chain combines TRBV19 with TRBJ2-3; TCRdb picks TRBD1, but there is no DNA to check that call. There are 15 residues in the CDR3. The germline V gene encodes CDR1 LNHDA and CDR2 SQIVND (reference sequence).

This CDR3 is CASSSRTRPSYEQYF. The chain carries TRBV27 and TRBJ2-7. The CDR3 extends over 15 amino acids. Germline V lookup: CDR1 MNHEY, CDR2 SMNVEV (reference sequence).

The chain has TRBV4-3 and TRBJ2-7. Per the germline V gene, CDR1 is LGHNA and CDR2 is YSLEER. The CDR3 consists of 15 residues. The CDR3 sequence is CASSQDLGYPYEQYF.

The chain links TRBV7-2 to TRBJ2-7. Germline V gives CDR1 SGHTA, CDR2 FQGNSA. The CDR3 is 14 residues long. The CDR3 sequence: CASSLGFRGYEQYF.

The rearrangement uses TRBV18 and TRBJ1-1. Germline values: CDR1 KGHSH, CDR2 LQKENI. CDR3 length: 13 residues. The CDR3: CASSPRKDTEAFF. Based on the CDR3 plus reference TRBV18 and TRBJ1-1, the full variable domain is NAGVMQNPRHLVRRRGQEARLRCSPMKGHSHVYWYRQLPEEGLKFMVYLQKENIIDESGMPKERFSAEFPKEGPSILRIQQVVRGDSAAYFCASSPRKDTEAFFGQGTRLTVV.

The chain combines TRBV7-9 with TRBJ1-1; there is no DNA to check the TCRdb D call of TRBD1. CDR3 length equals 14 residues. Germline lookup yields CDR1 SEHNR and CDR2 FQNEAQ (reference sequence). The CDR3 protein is CASSLLDSRTEAFF.

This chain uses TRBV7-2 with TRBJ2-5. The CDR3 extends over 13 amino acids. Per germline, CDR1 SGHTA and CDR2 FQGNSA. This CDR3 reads CASSRSHHETQYF.

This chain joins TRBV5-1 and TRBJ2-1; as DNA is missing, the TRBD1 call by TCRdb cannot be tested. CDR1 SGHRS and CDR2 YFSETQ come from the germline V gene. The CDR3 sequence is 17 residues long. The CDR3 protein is CASSRGIPGQEGSEQFF.

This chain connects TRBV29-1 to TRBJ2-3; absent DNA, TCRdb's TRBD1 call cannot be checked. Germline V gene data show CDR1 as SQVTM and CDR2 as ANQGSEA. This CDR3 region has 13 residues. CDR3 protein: CSVRTSSTDTQYF.

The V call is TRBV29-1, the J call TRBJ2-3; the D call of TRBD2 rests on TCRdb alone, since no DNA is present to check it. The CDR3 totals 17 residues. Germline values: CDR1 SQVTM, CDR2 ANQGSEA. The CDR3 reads CSVEWALSGGVQDTQYF.

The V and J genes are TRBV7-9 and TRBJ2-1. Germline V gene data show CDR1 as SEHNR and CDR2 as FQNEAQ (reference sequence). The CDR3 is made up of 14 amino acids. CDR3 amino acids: CASGFRGTYNEQFF.

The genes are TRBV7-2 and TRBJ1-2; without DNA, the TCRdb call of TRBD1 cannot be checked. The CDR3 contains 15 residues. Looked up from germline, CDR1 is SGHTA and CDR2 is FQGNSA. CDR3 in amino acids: CASSFILGASNGYTF.

This chain's CDR3 is CASTGGANVLTF. The gene calls are TRBV6-1 and TRBJ2-6. The CDR3 sequence is 12 residues long. Germline V CDR1 and CDR2: MNHNS, SASEGT.